The 19 T cell receptor beta chains below all came from one sample that was sequenced in a study of T cell changes during pregnancy in multiple sclerosis. TCRdb keeps only in-frame clones here, not all; method: immunoSEQ multiplex PCR. Among under 30,000 clones, nearly 90% were seen once, and the ten largest hold 6.9%. Specimen: CD8+ T cells from peripheral blood mononuclear cells, collected in the second trimester of pregnancy. These receptors came from a female donor with multiple sclerosis, enrolled in a pregnancy study.

Details on this clone: At one boundary the junction diverges from the germline segment, which might be a read error. The chain employs TRBV2 and TRBJ1-5; TRBD1 is a possible D gene (5 bases). Germline lookup yields CDR1 SNHLY and CDR2 FYNNEI. This CDR3 comprises 12 residues. CDR3 sequence: CASSERWGLFYF. DNA for the CDR3: TGTGCCAGCAGTGAAAGATGGGGCCTTTTCTATTTT.

This chain connects TRBV7-2 to TRBJ2-7; D call uncertain. Per germline, CDR1 SGHTA and CDR2 FQGNSA. V was shortened by 0 bases and J by 3 bases, with 12 bases between the two germline ends. This CDR3 spans 15 amino acids. The CDR3 region is CASSLARSWNYEQYF. DNA for the CDR3: TGTGCCAGCAGCTTAGCGCGTAGCTGGAACTACGAGCAGTACTTC.

This chain links TRBV4-1 with TRBJ1-2; 10 nucleotides match TRBD1. CDR3 size: 14 residues. V lost 4 bases, J lost 3 bases, and 2 bases stayed unmatched. Germline V gene sequence: CDR1 MGHRA, CDR2 YSYEKL. CDR3 loop: CASSPTGGDYGYTF. The CDR3 DNA is TGCGCCAGCAGCCCGACAGGGGGCGACTATGGCTACACCTTC.

The V and J genes are TRBV6-6 and TRBJ1-1; D call uncertain. From germline, CDR1 is MNHNY and CDR2 SVGAGI (reference sequence). V lost 0 bases to trimming and J lost 3 bases, with 8 bases between them. This CDR3 is 14 amino acids long. The CDR3 loop reads CASSYSEGDTEAFF. CDR3 sequence (DNA): TGTGCCAGCAGTTACTCGGAGGGAGACACTGAAGCTTTCTTT.

The gene calls are TRBV4-1 and TRBJ1-2; unclear D gene. The CDR3 covers 15 residues. V dropped 1 base and J dropped 6 bases, with 15 bases sitting between them. CDR1 MGHRA and CDR2 YSYEKL come from the germline V gene. CDR3 region: CASSQVPGSLDGYTF. As DNA, the CDR3 is TGCGCCAGCAGCCAAGTGCCAGGAAGTCTCGATGGCTACACCTTC.

CDR3 bases: TGTGCCAGCAGTTTAAGCGGGATGAACACTGAAGCTTTCTTT. It yields the protein CASSLSGMNTEAFF. This chain links TRBV28 with TRBJ1-1; D is ambiguous. The CDR3 has 14 amino acids. V lost 2 bases to trimming and J lost 0 bases, with 7 bases between them. Germline V gene data show CDR1 as MDHEN and CDR2 as SYDVKM.

This chain connects TRBV30 to TRBJ2-7; D perhaps matches TRBD1 (5 bases). Trimming shortened V by 4 bases and J by 6 bases, and 22 bases separated the two germline ends. Germline V lookup: CDR1 GTSNPN, CDR2 SVGIG (reference sequence). This CDR3 contains 15 residues. The CDR3 DNA reads as TGTGCCTGGACCCCGGTGGGCCAGGAAGGGGCCGAGCAGTACTTC. Amino acid sequence: CAWTPVGQEGAEQYF.

CDR3 region: CASSRGLESPHF. DNA of the CDR3: TGTGCCAGCAGTCGCGGACTGGAGAGCCCCCACTTT. V is TRBV28 and J is TRBJ1-6; D gene uncertain. CDR1 MDHEN and CDR2 SYDVKM come from the germline V gene. The CDR3 totals 12 residues. V lost 5 bases and J 18 bases, leaving 17 bases between the germline ends.

This clone has more than one count but fewer than ten. This chain connects TRBV10-3 to TRBJ2-1; 9 nucleotides match TRBD2. This CDR3 contains 13 residues. V shed 4 bases and J 7 bases; nucleotides not matched to a gene: 2. Germline-derived CDR1 and CDR2 are ENHRY and SYGVKD. The CDR3: CAISGTSENEQFF. The CDR3 DNA sequence: TGTGCCATCAGTGGGACTAGCGAGAATGAGCAGTTCTTC.

This chain connects TRBV19 to TRBJ1-1; maybe TRBD1 (5 bases). From germline, CDR1 is LNHDA and CDR2 SQIVND (reference sequence). The CDR3 contains 13 residues. V was pared by 7 bases and J by 0 bases, with 9 bases between. This chain's CDR3 is CASKGLMNTEAFF. CDR3 DNA: TGTGCCAGTAAGGGACTTATGAACACTGAAGCTTTCTTT.

A few counts support this clone. This chain connects TRBV4-1 to TRBJ1-1; 8 positions agree with TRBD1. The CDR3 loop spans 14 amino acids. Trimming at V came to 0 bases and at J to 6 bases, leaving 3 bases not matched to a gene. Germline CDR1 and CDR2: MGHRA and YSYEKL. CDR3 in amino acids: CASSQETGDPEAFF. In DNA, the CDR3 is TGCGCCAGCAGCCAAGAGACAGGGGATCCTGAAGCTTTCTTT.

The chain uses TRBV28 and TRBJ2-7; 9 bases are shared with TRBD1. Germline trimming cut 2 bases from V and 6 bases from J; bases unmatched to any gene: 5. Germline CDR1 MDHEN, CDR2 SYDVKM. This CDR3 is 14 amino acids long. In DNA form, the CDR3 reads TGTGCCAGCAGTTTAAGGACAGGGGTCGCCGAGCAGTACTTC. Encoded protein: CASSLRTGVAEQYF. Based on the CDR3 plus reference TRBV28 and TRBJ2-7, the full variable domain is DVKVTQSSRYLVKRTGEKVFLECVQDMDHENMFWYRQDPGLGLRLIYFSYDVKMKEKGDIPEGYSVSREKKERFSLILESASTNQTSMYLCASSLRTGVAEQYFGPGTRLTVT.

This chain joins TRBV6-5 and TRBJ2-3; D is ambiguous. The CDR3 totals 14 residues. V was pared by 2 bases and J by 4 bases, with 10 bases between. The germline V gene has CDR1 MNHEY and CDR2 SVGAGI. As DNA, the CDR3 is TGTGCCAGCAGTTACCTTTCTACTCCAGATACGCAGTATTTT. Translating gives CASSYLSTPDTQYF.

The chain couples TRBV28 to TRBJ2-3; D possibly corresponds to TRBD2 (6 bases). The CDR3 is 15 residues long. The germline V and J ends were trimmed by 7 bases and 1 base, with 15 bases remaining between them. Germline lookup yields CDR1 MDHEN and CDR2 SYDVKM. The CDR3 DNA sequence: TGTGCCAGCATATCTTCTAGCGCGGGCACAGATACGCAGTATTTT. Its protein is CASISSSAGTDTQYF.

V and J are TRBV7-9 and TRBJ2-7; 8 bases match TRBD1. Trimming removed 2 bases from V and 1 base from J; junction bases left unmatched: 4. This CDR3 spans 15 amino acids. Germline V gives CDR1 SEHNR, CDR2 FQNEAQ (reference sequence). The CDR3 DNA reads as TGTGCCAGCAGCTTAACAGGGGGGCCTTCCTACGAGCAGTACTTC. Amino acids: CASSLTGGPSYEQYF.

The V call is TRBV4-2, the J call TRBJ2-1; TRBD2 is a possible D gene (5 bases). Trimming left V 0 bases short and J 0 bases short, with 12 bases between. Germline V gene lookup returns CDR1 LGHNA and CDR2 YNFKEQ. This CDR3 spans 17 amino acids. The CDR3 loop is CASSQDLSGSSYNEQFF. CDR3 DNA sequence: TGTGCCAGCAGCCAAGATCTATCGGGGAGCTCCTACAATGAGCAGTTCTTC.

This chain connects TRBV9 to TRBJ2-3; 7 nucleotides match TRBD2. This CDR3 comprises 15 residues. V lost 10 bases and J lost 0; bases outside the gene matches: 11. Germline CDR1 is SGDLS and CDR2 is YYNGEE. CDR3 sequence: CASGRAGESTDTQYF. The DNA for the CDR3 is TGTGCCTCTGGCCGGGCGGGGGAAAGCACAGATACGCAGTATTTT.

This sequence joins TRBV5-4 and TRBJ2-3; TRBD2 is a possible D gene (5 bases). V lost 0 bases to trimming and J lost 5 bases, with 10 bases between them. The CDR3 sequence is 14 residues long. The germline V gene has CDR1 SGHNT and CDR2 YYREEE (reference sequence). This chain's CDR3 is CASSLVGAEDTQYF. CDR3 nucleotide sequence: TGTGCCAGCAGCTTGGTCGGAGCGGAAGATACGCAGTATTTT.

This clone appeared a few times. The chain has TRBV7-9 and TRBJ2-7; maybe TRBD2 (5 bases). Trimming removed 8 bases from V and 5 bases from J, with 10 bases in between. Germline values: CDR1 SEHNR, CDR2 FQNEAQ (reference sequence). The CDR3 length is 11 residues. In DNA, the CDR3 is TGTGCCAGCCGGGGTTTGGACGAGCAGTACTTC. Its translation: CASRGLDEQYF.